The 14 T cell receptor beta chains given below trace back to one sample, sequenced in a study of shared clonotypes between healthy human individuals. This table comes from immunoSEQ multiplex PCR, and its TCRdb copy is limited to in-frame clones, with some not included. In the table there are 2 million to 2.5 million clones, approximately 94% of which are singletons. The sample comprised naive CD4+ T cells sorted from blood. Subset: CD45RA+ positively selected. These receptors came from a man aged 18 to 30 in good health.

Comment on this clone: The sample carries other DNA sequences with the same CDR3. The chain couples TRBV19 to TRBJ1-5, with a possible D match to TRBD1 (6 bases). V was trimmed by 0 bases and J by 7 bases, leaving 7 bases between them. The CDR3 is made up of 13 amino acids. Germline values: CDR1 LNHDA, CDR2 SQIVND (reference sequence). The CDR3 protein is CASSIEGGQPQHF. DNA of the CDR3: TGTGCCAGTAGTATAGAAGGGGGGCAGCCCCAGCATTTT.

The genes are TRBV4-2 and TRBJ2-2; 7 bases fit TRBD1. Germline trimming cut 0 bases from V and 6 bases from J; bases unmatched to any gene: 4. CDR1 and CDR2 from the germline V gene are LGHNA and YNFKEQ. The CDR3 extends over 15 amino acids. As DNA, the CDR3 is TGTGCCAGCAGCCAAGAGATTAGGGGGCCCGGGGAGCTGTTTTTT. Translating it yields CASSQEIRGPGELFF.

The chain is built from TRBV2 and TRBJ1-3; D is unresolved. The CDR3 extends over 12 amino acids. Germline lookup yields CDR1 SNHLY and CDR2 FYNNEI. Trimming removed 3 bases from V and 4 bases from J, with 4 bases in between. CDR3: CASSDRGNTIYF. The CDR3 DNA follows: TGTGCCAGCAGTGATCGAGGAAACACCATATATTTT.

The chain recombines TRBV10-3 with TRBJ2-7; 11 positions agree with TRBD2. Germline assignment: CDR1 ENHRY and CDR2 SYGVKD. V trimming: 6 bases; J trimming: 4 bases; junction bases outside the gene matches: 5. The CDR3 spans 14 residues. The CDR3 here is CAIRTSGGLYEQYF. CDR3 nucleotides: TGTGCCATCAGAACTAGCGGGGGCCTGTACGAGCAGTACTTC.

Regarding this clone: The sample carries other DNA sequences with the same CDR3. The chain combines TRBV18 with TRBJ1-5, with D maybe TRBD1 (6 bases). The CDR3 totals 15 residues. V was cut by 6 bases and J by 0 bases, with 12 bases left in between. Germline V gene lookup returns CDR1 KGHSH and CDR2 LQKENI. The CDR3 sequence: CASSAGQISNQPQHF. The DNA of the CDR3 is TGTGCCAGCTCTGCAGGACAGATTAGCAATCAGCCCCAGCATTTT.

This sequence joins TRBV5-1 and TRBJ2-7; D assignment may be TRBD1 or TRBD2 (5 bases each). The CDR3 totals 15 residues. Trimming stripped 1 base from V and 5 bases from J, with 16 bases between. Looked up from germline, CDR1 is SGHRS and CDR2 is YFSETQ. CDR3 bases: TGCGCCAGCAGCTTGACCGCCGAGAGGGGCAACGAGCAGTACTTC. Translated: CASSLTAERGNEQYF.

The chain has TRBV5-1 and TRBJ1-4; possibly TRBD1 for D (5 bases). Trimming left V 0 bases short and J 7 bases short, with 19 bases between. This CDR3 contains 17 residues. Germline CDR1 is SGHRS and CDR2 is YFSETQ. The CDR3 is CASSLASRGGMGEKLFF. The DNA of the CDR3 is TGCGCCAGCAGCTTGGCCTCTAGGGGAGGCATGGGTGAAAAACTGTTTTTT.

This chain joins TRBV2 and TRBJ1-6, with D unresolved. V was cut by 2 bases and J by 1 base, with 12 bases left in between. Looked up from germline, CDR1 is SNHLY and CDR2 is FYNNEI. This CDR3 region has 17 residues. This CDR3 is CASSERTPGSYNSPLHF. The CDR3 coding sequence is TGTGCCAGCAGTGAAAGGACTCCTGGGTCCTATAATTCACCCCTCCACTTT.

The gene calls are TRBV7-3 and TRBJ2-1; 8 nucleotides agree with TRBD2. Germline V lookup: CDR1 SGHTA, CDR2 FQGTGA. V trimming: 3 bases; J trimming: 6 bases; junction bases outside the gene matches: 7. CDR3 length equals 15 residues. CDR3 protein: CASSFAGGNSNEQFF. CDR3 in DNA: TGTGCCAGCAGCTTCGCGGGGGGTAACTCCAATGAGCAGTTCTTC.

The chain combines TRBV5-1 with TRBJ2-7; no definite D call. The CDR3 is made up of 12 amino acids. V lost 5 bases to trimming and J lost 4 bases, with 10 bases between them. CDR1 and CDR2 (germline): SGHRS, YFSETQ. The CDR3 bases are TGCGCCAGCAGTTACAACGGGTACGAGCAGTACTTC. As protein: CASSYNGYEQYF.

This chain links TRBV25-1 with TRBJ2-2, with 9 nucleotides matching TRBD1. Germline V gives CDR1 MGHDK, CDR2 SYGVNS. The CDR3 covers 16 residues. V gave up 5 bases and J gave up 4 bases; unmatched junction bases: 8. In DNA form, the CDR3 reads TGTGCCAGCAGTCCCCCCGGGACAGGGTTCACCGGGGAGCTGTTTTTT. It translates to CASSPPGTGFTGELFF.

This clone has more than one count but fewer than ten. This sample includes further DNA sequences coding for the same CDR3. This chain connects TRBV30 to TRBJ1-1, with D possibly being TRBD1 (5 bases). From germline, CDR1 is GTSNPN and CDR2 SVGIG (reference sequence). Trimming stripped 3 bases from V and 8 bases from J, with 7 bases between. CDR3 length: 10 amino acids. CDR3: CAWRRTEAFF. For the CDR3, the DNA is TGTGCCTGGAGGAGGACAGAAGCTTTCTTT.

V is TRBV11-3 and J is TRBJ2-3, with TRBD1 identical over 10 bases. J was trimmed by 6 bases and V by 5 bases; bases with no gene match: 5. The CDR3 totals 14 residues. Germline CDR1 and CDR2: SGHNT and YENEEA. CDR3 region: CASSRQGAADTQYF. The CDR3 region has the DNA TGTGCCAGCAGCCGACAGGGGGCTGCGGATACGCAGTATTTT.

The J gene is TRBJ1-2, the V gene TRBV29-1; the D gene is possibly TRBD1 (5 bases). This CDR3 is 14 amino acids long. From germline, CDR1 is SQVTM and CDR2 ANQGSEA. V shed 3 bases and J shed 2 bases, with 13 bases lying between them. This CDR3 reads CSVDATGRNYGYTF. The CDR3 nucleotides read TGCAGCGTTGACGCCACGGGGCGGAACTATGGCTACACCTTC.